This TCR beta chain was sequenced during a study of blood T cell dynamics during melanoma immunotherapy. About the research overall: Metastatic melanoma patients received first-line pembrolizumab or nivolumab plus ipilimumab.

The time point denotes: pre-treatment baseline. Only in-frame clones appear in the TCRdb table, and some are missing; sequencing was by immunoSEQ multiplex PCR. The sample lists just under 10,000 clones, around 90% occurring once. This receptor was taken from a human donor with melanoma. The sample here was blood, taken from a patient treated with checkpoint blockade.

The CDR3 region is CASSPRGQGNSPLHF. DNA for the CDR3: TGTGCCAGCAGCCCTAGGGGACAGGGGAATTCACCCCTCCACTTT. The chain uses TRBV7-8 and TRBJ1-6; 10 nucleotides agree with TRBD1. V lost 5 bases, J lost 7 bases, and 5 bases stayed unmatched. The CDR3 has 15 amino acids. In germline, CDR1 is SGHVS, CDR2 FQNEAQ.